This TCR beta chain is drawn from a study of T cell responses to AZD1222 COVID-19 vaccine. Germline CDR1 reads SGHRS; CDR2 reads YFSETQ. The CDR3 is made up of 14 amino acids. Trimming left V 0 bases short and J 0 bases short, with 6 bases between. Findings and limits, study-wide: Of spike-specific TCRs, nearly half reportedly target regions left unmutated in variants.

Sequencing used immunoSEQ multiplex PCR; TCRdb keeps in-frame clones, though not all of them. The sample consists of some 130,000 clones, around 90% of them appearing once. Concerning this clone itself: Its matching antigen is unknown.

This material consisted of peripheral blood, taken 28 days after the second AZD1222 dose. This clonotype was sampled from an adult who received the AZD1222 COVID-19 vaccine. This rearrangement joins TRBV5-1 to TRBJ1-1; D not certain. The CDR3 loop reads CASSLDQMNTEAFF. The CDR3 DNA sequence: TGCGCCAGCAGCTTGGACCAGATGAACACTGAAGCTTTCTTT.